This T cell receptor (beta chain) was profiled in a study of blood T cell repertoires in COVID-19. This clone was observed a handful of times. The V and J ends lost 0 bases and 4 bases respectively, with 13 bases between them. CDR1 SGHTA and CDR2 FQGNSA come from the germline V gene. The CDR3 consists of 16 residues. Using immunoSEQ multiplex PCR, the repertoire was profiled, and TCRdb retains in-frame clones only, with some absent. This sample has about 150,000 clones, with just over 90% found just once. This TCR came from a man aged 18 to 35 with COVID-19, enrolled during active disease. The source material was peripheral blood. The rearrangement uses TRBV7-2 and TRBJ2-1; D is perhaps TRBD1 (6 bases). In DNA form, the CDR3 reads TGTGCCAGCAGCTTAGCGCCGGGGACATCGTACAATGAGCAGTTCTTC. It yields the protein CASSLAPGTSYNEQFF.